The source of this TCR beta chain is a study of long-term antiretroviral therapy in people with HIV. Whole-study findings and limits: No data on ART adherence, viral resistance or therapy changes.

About 1-10 million cryopreserved PBMC were held in samples before DNA extraction. As to this clone: What it binds is unknown.

At survey level, the immunoSEQ assay was run in its v3.0 version. Sequencing used immunoSEQ multiplex PCR; TCRdb keeps in-frame clones, though not all of them. The sample has 25,000 to 30,000 clones, more than 85% seen once; the top ten hold 9% to 12%. Trimming left V 1 base short and J 2 bases short, with 10 bases between. The CDR3 has 15 residues. Germline loops: CDR1 SGHTA, CDR2 FQGNSA. The chain carries TRBV7-2 and TRBJ2-3; possibly TRBD2 for D (5 bases). The sample consisted of unsorted PBMCs, taken 6.2 years after starting antiretroviral therapy. This receptor was taken from a middle-aged man with HIV. The CDR3 DNA is TGTGCCAGCAGCTTAGATGGGAGTGTCACAGATACGCAGTATTTT. It codes for CASSLDGSVTDTQYF.